This T cell receptor (beta chain) stems from a study of cytomegalovirus exposure and HLA in healthy donors. Note on this clone: Its antigen is undetermined.

Study outcomes and limitations: Most TCR sequences proved rare, with some public TCRs found in many donors. Solely CMV serostatus was available to characterize immune exposure.

13 Jbeta primers and 60 Vbeta primers were used for the PCR. Profiling relied on immunoSEQ multiplex PCR, and the TCRdb table lists in-frame clones only, not all of them. The table has about 200,000 clones, 65% to 85% seen once. Trimming took off 5 bases at V and 4 bases at J, with 12 bases between the two ends. CDR1 is LGHNA and CDR2 is YNFKEQ in the germline V gene. This CDR3 contains 14 residues. The specimen was PBMCs. The clonotype originates from a boy aged 2 to 9 in good health and CMV-seronegative. This chain uses TRBV4-2 with TRBJ2-1; D is perhaps TRBD1 (6 bases). CDR3 amino acids: CASSLMDRYNEQFF. The CDR3, as DNA: TGTGCCAGCAGCTTGATGGACAGATACAATGAGCAGTTCTTC.